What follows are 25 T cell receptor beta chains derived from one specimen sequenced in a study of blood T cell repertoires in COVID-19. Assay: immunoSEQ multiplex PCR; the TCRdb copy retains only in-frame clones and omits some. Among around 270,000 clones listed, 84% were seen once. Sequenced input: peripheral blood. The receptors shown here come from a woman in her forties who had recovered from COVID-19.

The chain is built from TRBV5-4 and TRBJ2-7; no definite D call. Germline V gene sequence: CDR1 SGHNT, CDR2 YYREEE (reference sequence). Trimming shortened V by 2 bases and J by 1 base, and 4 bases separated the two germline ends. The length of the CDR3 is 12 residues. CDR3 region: CASSFKSYEQYF. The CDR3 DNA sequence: TGTGCCAGCAGCTTCAAATCCTACGAGCAGTACTTC.

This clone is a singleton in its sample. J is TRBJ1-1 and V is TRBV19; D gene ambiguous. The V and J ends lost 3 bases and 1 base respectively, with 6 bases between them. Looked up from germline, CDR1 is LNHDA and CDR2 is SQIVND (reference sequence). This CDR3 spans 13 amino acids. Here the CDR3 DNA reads TGTGCCAGTAGTATGAGACAGAACACTGAAGCTTTCTTT. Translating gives CASSMRQNTEAFF.

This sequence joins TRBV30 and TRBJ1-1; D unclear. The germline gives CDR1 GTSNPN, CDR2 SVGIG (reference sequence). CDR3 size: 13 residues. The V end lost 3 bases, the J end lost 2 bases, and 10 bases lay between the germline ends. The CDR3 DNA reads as TGTGCCTGGAGCGGGTTAATTAACACTGAAGCTTTCTTT. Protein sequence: CAWSGLINTEAFF.

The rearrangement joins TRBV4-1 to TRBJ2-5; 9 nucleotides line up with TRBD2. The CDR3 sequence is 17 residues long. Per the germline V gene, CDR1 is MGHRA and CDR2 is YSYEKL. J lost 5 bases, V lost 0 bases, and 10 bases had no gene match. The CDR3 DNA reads TGCGCCAGCAGCCAAGATTTTTCTAGCGGGGCGGGGGAGACCCAGTACTTC. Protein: CASSQDFSSGAGETQYF.

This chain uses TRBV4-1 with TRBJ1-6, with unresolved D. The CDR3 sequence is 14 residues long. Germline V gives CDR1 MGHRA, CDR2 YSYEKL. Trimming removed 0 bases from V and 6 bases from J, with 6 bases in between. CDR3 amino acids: CASSQDEGNSPLHF. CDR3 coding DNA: TGCGCCAGCAGCCAAGACGAGGGTAATTCACCCCTCCACTTT.

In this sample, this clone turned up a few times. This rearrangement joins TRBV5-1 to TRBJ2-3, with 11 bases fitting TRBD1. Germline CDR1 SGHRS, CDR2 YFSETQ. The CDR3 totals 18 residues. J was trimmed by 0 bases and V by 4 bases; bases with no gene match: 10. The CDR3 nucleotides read TGCGCCAGCAGCATCGGACAGGGGGCATACTCTAGCACAGATACGCAGTATTTT. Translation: CASSIGQGAYSSTDTQYF.

CDR3: CAISEGLAAQETQYF. CDR3 nucleotide sequence: TGTGCCATCAGTGAGGGACTAGCGGCACAAGAGACCCAGTACTTC. J is TRBJ2-5 and V is TRBV10-3, with 10 bases lining up with TRBD2. This CDR3 has 15 residues. V lost 2 bases to trimming and J lost 2 bases; unmatched junction nucleotides: 2. The germline V gene has CDR1 ENHRY and CDR2 SYGVKD.

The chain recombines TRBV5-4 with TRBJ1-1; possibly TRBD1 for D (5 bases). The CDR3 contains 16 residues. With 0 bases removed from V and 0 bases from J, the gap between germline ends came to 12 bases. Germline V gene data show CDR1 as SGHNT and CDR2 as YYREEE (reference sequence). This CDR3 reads CASSLGEGRMNTEAFF. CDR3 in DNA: TGTGCCAGCAGCTTGGGGGAGGGGCGCATGAACACTGAAGCTTTCTTT.

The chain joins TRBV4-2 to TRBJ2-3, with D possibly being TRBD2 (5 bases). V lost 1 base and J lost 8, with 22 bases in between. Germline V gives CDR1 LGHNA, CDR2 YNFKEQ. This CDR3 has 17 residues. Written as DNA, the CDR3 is TGTGCCAGCAGCCAAGCCCTGCTCGGTAGTCCAGAGGGTACGCAGTATTTT. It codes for CASSQALLGSPEGTQYF.

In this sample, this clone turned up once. The CDR3 loop reads CASSWLGEYNGYTF. The CDR3 DNA follows: TGTGCCAGCAGCTGGCTCGGGGAGTACAATGGCTACACCTTC. V gene TRBV7-9 combines with J gene TRBJ1-2, with D hard to call. Trimming left V 4 bases short and J 6 bases short, with 15 bases between. The germline V gene has CDR1 SEHNR and CDR2 FQNEAQ (reference sequence). The CDR3 is made up of 14 amino acids. Based on the CDR3 plus reference TRBV7-9 and TRBJ1-2, the full variable domain is DTGVSQNPRHKITKRGQNVTFRCDPISEHNRLYWYRQTLGQGPEFLTYFQNEAQLEKSRLLSDRFSAERPKGSFSTLEIQRTEQGDSAMYLCASSWLGEYNGYTFGSGTRLTVV.

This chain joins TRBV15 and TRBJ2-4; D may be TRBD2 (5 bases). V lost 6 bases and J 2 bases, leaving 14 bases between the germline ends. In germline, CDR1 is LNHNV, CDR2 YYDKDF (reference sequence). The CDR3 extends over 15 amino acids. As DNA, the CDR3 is TGTGCCACCAGGGAGGTCGGTATGTCCAAAAACATTCAGTACTTC. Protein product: CATREVGMSKNIQYF.

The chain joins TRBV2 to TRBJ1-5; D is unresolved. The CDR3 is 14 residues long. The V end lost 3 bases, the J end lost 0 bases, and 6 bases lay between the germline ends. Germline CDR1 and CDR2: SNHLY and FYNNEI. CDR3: CASSDHPSNQPQHF. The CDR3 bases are TGTGCCAGCAGTGATCATCCTAGCAATCAGCCCCAGCATTTT. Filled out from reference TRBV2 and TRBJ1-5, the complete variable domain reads EPEVTQTPSHQVTQMGQEVILRCVPISNHLYFYWYRQILGQKVEFLVSFYNNEISEKSEIFDDQFSVERPDGSNFTLKIRSTKLEDSAMYFCASSDHPSNQPQHFGDGTRLSIL.

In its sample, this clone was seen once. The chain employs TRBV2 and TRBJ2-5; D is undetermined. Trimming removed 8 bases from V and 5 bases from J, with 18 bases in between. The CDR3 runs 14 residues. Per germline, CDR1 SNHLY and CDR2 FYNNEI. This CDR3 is CASLKETAGETQYF. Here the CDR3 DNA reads TGTGCCAGCTTGAAGGAAACGGCCGGGGAGACCCAGTACTTC. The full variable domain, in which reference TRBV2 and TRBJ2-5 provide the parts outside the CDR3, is EPEVTQTPSHQVTQMGQEVILRCVPISNHLYFYWYRQILGQKVEFLVSFYNNEISEKSEIFDDQFSVERPDGSNFTLKIRSTKLEDSAMYFCASLKETAGETQYFGPGTRLLVL.

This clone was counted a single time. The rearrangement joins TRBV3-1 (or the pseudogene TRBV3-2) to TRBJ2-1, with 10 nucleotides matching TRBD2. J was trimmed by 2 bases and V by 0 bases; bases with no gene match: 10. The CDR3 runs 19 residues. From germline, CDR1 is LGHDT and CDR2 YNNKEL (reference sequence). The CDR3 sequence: CASSQDSSGGVFPYNEQFF. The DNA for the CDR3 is TGTGCCAGCAGCCAAGATTCCAGCGGGGGGGTTTTTCCCTACAATGAGCAGTTCTTC.

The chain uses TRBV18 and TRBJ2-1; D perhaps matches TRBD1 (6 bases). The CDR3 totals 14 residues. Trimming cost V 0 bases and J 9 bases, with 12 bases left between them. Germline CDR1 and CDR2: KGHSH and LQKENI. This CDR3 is CASSPPKTQGEQFF. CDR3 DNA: TGTGCCAGCTCACCACCGAAAACACAGGGTGAGCAGTTCTTC.

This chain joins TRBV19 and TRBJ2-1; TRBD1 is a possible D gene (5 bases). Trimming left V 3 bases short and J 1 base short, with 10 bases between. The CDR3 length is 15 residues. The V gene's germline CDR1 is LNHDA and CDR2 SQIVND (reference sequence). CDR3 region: CASSIRTRSYNEQFF. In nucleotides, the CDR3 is TGTGCCAGTAGTATTAGGACAAGATCCTACAATGAGCAGTTCTTC.

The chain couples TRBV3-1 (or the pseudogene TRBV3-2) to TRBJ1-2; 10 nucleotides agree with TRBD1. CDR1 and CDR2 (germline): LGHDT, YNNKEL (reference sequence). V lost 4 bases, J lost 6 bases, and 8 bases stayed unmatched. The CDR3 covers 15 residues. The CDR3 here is CASSPGTGDYNGYTF. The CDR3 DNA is TGTGCCAGCAGCCCCGGGACAGGGGATTATAATGGCTACACCTTC.

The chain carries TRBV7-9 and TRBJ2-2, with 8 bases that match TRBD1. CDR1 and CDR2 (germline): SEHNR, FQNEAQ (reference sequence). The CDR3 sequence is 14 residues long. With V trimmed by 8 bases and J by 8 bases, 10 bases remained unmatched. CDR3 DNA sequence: TGTGCCAGCCTGAGACAGGGGAGTCAGGGGGAGCTGTTTTTT. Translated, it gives CASLRQGSQGELFF.

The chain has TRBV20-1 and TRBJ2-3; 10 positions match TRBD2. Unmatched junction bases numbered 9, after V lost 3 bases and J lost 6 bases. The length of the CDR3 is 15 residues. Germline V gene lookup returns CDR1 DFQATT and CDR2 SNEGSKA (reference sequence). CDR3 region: CSASNPGTSVDTQYF. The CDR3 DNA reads TGCAGTGCTAGTAACCCCGGGACTAGCGTCGATACGCAGTATTTT.

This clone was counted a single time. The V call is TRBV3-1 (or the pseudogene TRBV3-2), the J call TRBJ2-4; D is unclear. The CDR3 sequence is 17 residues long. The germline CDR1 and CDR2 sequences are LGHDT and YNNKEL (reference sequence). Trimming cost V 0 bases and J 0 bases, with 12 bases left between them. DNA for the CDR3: TGTGCCAGCAGCCAAGAATTAACCACTTTAGCCAAAAACATTCAGTACTTC. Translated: CASSQELTTLAKNIQYF.

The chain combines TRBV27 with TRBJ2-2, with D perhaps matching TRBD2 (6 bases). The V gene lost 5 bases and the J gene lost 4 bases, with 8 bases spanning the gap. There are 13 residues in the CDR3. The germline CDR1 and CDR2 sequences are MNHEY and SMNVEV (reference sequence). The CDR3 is CASSRRGTGELFF. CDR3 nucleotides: TGTGCCAGCAGTCGGAGGGGCACCGGGGAGCTGTTTTTT.

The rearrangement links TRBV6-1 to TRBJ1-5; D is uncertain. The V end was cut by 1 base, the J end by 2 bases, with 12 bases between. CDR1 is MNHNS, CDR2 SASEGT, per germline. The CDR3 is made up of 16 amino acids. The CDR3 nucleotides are TGTGCCAGCAGTGAAGGGAGCACGAGGCGCAATCAGCCCCAGCATTTT. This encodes CASSEGSTRRNQPQHF.

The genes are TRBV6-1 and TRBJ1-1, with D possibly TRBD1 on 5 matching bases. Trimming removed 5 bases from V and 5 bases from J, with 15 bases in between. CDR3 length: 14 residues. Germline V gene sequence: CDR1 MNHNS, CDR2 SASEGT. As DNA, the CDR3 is TGTGCCAGCAGTAGATCGCCCAGGGCGACTGAAGCTTTCTTT. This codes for CASSRSPRATEAFF.

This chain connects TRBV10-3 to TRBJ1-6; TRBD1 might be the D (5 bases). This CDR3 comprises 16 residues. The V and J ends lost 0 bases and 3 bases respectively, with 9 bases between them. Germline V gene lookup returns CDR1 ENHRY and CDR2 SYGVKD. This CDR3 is CAISESPGNYNSPLHF. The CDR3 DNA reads TGTGCCATCAGTGAGTCCCCAGGGAACTATAATTCACCCCTCCACTTT.

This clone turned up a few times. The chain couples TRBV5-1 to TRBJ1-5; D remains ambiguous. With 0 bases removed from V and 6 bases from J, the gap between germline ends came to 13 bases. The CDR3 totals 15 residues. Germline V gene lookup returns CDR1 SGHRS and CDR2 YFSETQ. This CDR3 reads CASSLDGSGGQPQHF. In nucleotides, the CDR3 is TGCGCCAGCAGCTTGGATGGCAGTGGAGGTCAGCCCCAGCATTTT. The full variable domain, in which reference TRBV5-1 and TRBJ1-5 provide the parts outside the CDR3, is KAGVTQTPRYLIKTRGQQVTLSCSPISGHRSVSWYQQTPGQGLQFLFEYFSETQRNKGNFPGRFSGRQFSNSRSEMNVSTLELGDSALYLCASSLDGSGGQPQHFGDGTRLSIL.